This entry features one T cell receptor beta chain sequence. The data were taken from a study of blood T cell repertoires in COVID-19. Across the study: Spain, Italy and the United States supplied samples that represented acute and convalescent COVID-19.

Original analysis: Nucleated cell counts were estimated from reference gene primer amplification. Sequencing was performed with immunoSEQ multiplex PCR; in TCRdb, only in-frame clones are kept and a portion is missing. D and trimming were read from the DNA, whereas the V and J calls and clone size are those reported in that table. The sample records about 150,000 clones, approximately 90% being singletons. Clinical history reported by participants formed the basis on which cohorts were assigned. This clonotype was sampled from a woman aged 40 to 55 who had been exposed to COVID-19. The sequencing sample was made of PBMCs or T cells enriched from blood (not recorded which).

The CDR3 spells CASSVRTAHNEQFF. CDR3 DNA sequence: TGTGCCAGCAGCGTCCGGACAGCGCACAATGAGCAGTTCTTC. This rearrangement joins TRBV9 to TRBJ2-1; a possible D gene is TRBD1 (6 bases). Trimming removed 2 bases from V and 5 bases from J, with 11 bases in between. This CDR3 has 14 residues. From germline, CDR1 is SGDLS and CDR2 YYNGEE.